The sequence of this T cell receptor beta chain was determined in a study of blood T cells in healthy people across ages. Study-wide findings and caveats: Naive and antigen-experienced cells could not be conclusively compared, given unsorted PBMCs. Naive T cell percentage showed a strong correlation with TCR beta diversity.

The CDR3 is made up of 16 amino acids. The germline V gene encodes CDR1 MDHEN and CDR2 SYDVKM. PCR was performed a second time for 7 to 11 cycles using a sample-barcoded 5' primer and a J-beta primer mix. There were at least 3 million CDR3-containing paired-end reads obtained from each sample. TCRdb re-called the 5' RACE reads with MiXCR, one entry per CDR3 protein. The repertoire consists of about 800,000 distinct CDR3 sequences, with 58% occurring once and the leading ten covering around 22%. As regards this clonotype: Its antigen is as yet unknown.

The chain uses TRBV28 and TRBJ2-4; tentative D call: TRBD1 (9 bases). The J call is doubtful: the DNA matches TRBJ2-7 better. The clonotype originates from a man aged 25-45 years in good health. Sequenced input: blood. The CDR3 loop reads CASRVQGARGVYEQYF. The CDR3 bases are TGTGCCAGCAGGGTACAGGGGGCGCGGGGGGTATACGAGCAGTACTTC.